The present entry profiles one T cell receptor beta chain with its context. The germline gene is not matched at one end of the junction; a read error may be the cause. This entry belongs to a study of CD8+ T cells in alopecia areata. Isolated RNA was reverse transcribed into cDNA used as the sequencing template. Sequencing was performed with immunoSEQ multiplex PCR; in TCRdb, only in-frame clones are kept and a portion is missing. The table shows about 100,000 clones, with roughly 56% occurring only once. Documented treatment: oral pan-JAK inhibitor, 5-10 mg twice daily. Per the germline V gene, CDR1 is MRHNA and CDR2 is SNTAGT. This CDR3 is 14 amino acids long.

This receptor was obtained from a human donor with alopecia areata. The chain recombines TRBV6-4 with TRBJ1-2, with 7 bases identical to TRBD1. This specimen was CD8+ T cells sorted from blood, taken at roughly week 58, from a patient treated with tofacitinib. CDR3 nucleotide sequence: TGTGCCAGCAGCGAGGGGGCTGGTTCGCAGGTACAACTATTC. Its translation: CASSEGAGSQVQLF.